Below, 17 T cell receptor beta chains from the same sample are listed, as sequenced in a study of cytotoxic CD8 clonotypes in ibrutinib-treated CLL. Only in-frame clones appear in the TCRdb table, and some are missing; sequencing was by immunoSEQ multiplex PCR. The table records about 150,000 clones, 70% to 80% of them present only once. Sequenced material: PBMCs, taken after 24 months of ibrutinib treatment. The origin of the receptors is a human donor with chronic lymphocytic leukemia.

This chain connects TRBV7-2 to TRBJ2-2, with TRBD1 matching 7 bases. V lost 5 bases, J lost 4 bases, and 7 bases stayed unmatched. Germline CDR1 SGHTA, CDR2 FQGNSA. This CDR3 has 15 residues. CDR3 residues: CASSATGAGTGELFF. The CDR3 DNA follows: TGTGCCAGCAGCGCCACAGGGGCTGGCACCGGGGAGCTGTTTTTT.

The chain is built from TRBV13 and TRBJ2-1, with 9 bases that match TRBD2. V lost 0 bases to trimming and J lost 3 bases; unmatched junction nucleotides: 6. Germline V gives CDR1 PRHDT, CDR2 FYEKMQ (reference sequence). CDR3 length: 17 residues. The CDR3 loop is CASSLGGGRAVYNEQFF. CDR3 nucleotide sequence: TGTGCCAGCAGCTTAGGGGGCGGGAGGGCCGTCTACAATGAGCAGTTCTTC.

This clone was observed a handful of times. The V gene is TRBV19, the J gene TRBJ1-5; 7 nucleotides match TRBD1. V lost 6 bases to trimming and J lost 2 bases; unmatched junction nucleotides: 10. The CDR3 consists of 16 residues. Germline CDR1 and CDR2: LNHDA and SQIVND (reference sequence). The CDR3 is CASSPAATGRNQPQHF. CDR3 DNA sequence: TGTGCCAGTAGCCCCGCCGCGACAGGGCGCAATCAGCCCCAGCATTTT. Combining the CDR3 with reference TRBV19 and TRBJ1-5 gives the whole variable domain DGGITQSPKYLFRKEGQNVTLSCEQNLNHDAMYWYRQDPGQGLRLIYYSQIVNDFQKGDIAEGYSVSREKKESFPLTVTSAQKNPTAFYLCASSPAATGRNQPQHFGDGTRLSIL.

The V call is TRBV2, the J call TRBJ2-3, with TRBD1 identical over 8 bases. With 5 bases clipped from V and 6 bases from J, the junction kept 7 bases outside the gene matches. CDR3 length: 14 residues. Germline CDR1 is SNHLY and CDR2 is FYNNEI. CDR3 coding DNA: TGTGCCAGCAGTCCAGGGGGCGGGTGGGATACGCAGTATTTT. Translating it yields CASSPGGGWDTQYF. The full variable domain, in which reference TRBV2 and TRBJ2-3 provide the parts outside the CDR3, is EPEVTQTPSHQVTQMGQEVILRCVPISNHLYFYWYRQILGQKVEFLVSFYNNEISEKSEIFDDQFSVERPDGSNFTLKIRSTKLEDSAMYFCASSPGGGWDTQYFGPGTRLTVL.

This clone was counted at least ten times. The CDR3, as DNA: TGTGCCAGCTCAGAAGGCCAGGGGGGGTCCTACGAGCAGTACTTC. Translation: CASSEGQGGSYEQYF. V gene TRBV18 combines with J gene TRBJ2-7; D possibly uses TRBD1 or TRBD2 (7 bases each). The V gene lost 5 bases and the J gene lost 1 base, with 15 bases spanning the gap. CDR3 length: 15 amino acids. From germline, CDR1 is KGHSH and CDR2 LQKENI.

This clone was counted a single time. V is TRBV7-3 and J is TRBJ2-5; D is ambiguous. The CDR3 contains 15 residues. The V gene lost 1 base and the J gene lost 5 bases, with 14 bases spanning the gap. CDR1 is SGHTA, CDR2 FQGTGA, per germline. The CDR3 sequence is CASSLIGEFGETQYF. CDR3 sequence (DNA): TGTGCCAGCAGCTTAATTGGGGAATTCGGGGAGACCCAGTACTTC.

The CDR3 nucleotides read TGTGCCAGCAGCCCCTGGTCTAACTATGGCTACACCTTC. Amino acid sequence: CASSPWSNYGYTF. The J gene is TRBJ1-2, the V gene TRBV7-2; unclear D gene. The CDR3 has 13 residues. V lost 5 bases and J lost 0, with 7 bases in between. Per the germline V gene, CDR1 is SGHTA and CDR2 is FQGNSA. Drawing the rest from reference TRBV7-2 and TRBJ1-2, the complete variable domain is GAGVSQSPSNKVTEKGKDVELRCDPISGHTALYWYRQSLGQGLEFLIYFQGNSAPDKSGLPSDRFSAERTGGSVSTLTIQRTQQEDSAVYLCASSPWSNYGYTFGSGTRLTVV.

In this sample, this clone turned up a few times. The CDR3 DNA reads TGTGCCAGCAGCCTCGTTGGGGGTGGGGAGCAGTACTTC. Protein sequence: CASSLVGGGEQYF. The gene calls are TRBV7-2 and TRBJ2-7, with D perhaps matching TRBD1 or TRBD2 (5 bases each). The CDR3 runs to 13 residues. Looked up from germline, CDR1 is SGHTA and CDR2 is FQGNSA. V lost 5 bases, J lost 7 bases, and 15 bases lay in between.

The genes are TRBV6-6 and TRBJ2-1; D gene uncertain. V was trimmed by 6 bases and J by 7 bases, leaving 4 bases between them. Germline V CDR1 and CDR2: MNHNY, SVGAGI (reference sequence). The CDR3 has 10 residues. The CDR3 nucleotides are TGTGCCAGCAGCCTAAATGAGCAGTTCTTC. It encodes CASSLNEQFF.

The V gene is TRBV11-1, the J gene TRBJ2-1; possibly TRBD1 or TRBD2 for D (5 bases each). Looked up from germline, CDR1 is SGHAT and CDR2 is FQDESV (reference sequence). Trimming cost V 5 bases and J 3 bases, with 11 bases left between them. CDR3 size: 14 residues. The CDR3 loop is CASSRETDYNEQFF. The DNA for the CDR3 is TGTGCCAGCAGCAGGGAGACAGACTACAATGAGCAGTTCTTC.

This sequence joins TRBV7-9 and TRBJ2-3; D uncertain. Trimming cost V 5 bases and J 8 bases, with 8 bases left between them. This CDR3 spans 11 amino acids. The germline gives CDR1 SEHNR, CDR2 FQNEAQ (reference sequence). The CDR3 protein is CASSPVGTQYF. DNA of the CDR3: TGTGCCAGCAGCCCAGTGGGTACGCAGTATTTT.

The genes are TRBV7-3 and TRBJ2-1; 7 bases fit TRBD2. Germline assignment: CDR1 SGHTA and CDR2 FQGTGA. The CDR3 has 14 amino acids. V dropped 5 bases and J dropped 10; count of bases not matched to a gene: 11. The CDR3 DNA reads TGTGCCAGCAGCCCCGTGGGGGGGACCCAGGAGCAGTTCTTC. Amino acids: CASSPVGGTQEQFF.

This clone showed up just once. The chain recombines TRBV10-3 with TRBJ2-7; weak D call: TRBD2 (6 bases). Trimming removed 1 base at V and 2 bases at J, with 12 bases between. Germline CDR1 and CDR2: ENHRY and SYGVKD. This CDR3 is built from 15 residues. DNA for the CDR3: TGTGCCATCAGTGAGTGGCGGGAACCCCCCTACGAGCAGTACTTC. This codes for CAISEWREPPYEQYF.

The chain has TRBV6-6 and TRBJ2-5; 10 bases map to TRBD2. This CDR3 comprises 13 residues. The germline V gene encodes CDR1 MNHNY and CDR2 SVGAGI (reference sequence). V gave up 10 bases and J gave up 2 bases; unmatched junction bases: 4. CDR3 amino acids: CATQRGGQETQYF. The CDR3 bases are TGTGCCACCCAGCGGGGGGGACAAGAGACCCAGTACTTC.

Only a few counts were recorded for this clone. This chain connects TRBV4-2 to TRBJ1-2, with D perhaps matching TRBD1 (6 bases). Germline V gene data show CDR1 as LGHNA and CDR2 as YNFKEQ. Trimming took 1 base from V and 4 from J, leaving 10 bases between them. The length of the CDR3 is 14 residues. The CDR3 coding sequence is TGTGCCAGCAGCCAAGGGACAGTGGGCTATGGCTACACCTTC. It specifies CASSQGTVGYGYTF.

DNA of the CDR3: TGTGCCAGCAGCAACCGGGCCCTCTCTGGGGCCAACGTCCTGACTTTC. It specifies CASSNRALSGANVLTF. This sequence joins TRBV5-4 and TRBJ2-6; D ambiguous. The CDR3 spans 16 residues. In germline, CDR1 is SGHNT, CDR2 YYREEE (reference sequence). Trimming cost V 4 bases and J 0 bases, with 11 bases left between them.

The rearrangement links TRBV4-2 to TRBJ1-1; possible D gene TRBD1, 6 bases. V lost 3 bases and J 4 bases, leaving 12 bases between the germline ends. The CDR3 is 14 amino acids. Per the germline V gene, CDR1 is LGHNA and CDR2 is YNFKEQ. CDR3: CASSQLEGGTEAFF. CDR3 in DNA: TGTGCCAGCAGCCAGCTTGAGGGGGGCACTGAAGCTTTCTTT.